A single sample is the source of the 28 T cell receptor beta chains below, sequenced in a study of cytomegalovirus exposure and HLA in healthy donors. With 60 Vbeta and 13 Jbeta primers, the PCR was carried out. The protocol was immunoSEQ multiplex PCR, while the TCRdb copy is restricted to in-frame clones and leaves out a portion. The sample carries approximately 130,000 clones, under 10% recorded once. Material: PBMCs. All receptors derive from a woman between 40 and 55 years old in good health and CMV-seropositive.

This clone was counted a few times. The chain is built from TRBV2 and TRBJ2-2; perhaps TRBD1 as D (5 bases). The CDR3 is 16 amino acids. V lost 2 bases, J lost 6 bases, and 16 bases lay in between. Germline-derived CDR1 and CDR2 are SNHLY and FYNNEI. This CDR3 reads CASSEMAGLRAGELFF. CDR3 nucleotides: TGTGCCAGCAGTGAAATGGCAGGGCTTAGGGCCGGGGAGCTGTTTTTT.

The CDR3 here is CASKEGYGYTF. The CDR3 region has the DNA TGTGCCAGCAAAGAGGGCTATGGCTACACCTTC. The chain combines TRBV6-6 with TRBJ1-2; no clear D. In germline, CDR1 is MNHNY, CDR2 SVGAGI (reference sequence). The CDR3 consists of 11 residues. Between the trimmed V and J ends, which lost 7 bases and 4 bases, there was a span of 7 bases.

V gene TRBV7-8 combines with J gene TRBJ2-2, with a weak D call TRBD2 (7 bases). The CDR3 sequence is 16 residues long. CDR1 and CDR2 from the germline V gene are SGHVS and FQNEAQ. Trimming removed 5 bases at V and 6 bases at J, with 19 bases between. CDR3 in amino acids: CASSPTLGGPAGELFF. The DNA of the CDR3 is TGTGCCAGCAGCCCCACCTTGGGGGGGCCTGCCGGGGAGCTGTTTTTT.

The chain combines TRBV7-3 with TRBJ2-5; 9 nucleotides match TRBD2. Germline V lookup: CDR1 SGHTA, CDR2 FQGTGA. CDR3 length equals 16 residues. Trimming removed 5 bases from V and 1 base from J; junction bases left unmatched: 8. The CDR3 region is CASSPLGSGGQETQYF. The CDR3 DNA reads as TGTGCCAGCAGCCCCTTAGGTAGCGGGGGCCAAGAGACCCAGTACTTC.

This clone showed up just a few times. The chain couples TRBV6-1 to TRBJ1-4, with unresolved D. This CDR3 is built from 11 residues. Deletions cut 7 bases from V and 4 bases from J, with 4 bases between. Germline assignment: CDR1 MNHNS and CDR2 SASEGT. CDR3 sequence reads: CASIFNEKLFF. For the CDR3, the DNA is TGTGCCAGCATCTTTAATGAAAAACTGTTTTTT.

V is TRBV6-1 and J is TRBJ1-1, with 7 bases identical to TRBD1. The CDR3 runs 12 residues. Germline-derived CDR1 and CDR2 are MNHNS and SASEGT. V was pared by 5 bases and J by 8 bases, with 5 bases of the junction left unmatched. This CDR3 reads CASSRQGEEAFF. CDR3 nucleotides: TGTGCCAGCAGTCGGCAGGGGGAAGAAGCTTTCTTT.

This clone appeared a few times. The J gene is TRBJ1-1, the V gene TRBV7-8, with a possible D match to TRBD1 (5 bases). The CDR3 runs 14 residues. The V gene's germline CDR1 is SGHVS and CDR2 FQNEAQ. Trimming took off 5 bases at V and 4 bases at J, with 14 bases between the two ends. The CDR3 loop is CASSRSVGGTEAFF. CDR3 coding DNA: TGTGCCAGCAGCCGATCCGTCGGGGGCACTGAAGCTTTCTTT.

This clone was seen a few times. V and J are TRBV11-2 and TRBJ1-2; TRBD1 agrees at 7 bases. The CDR3 sequence is 17 residues long. V was clipped by 4 bases and J by 4 bases; unmatched bases: 15. Looked up from germline, CDR1 is SGHAT and CDR2 is FQNNGV. The CDR3 region has the DNA TGTGCCAGCAGCTCGATAAGACAACAGGGGAGTCTCTATGGCTACACCTTC. Amino acids: CASSSIRQQGSLYGYTF.

This clone has a count of ten or more. The sample holds other DNA sequences that translate to the same CDR3. This chain uses TRBV19 with TRBJ2-2; weak D call: TRBD1 (6 bases). Trimming shortened V by 7 bases and J by 5 bases, and 20 bases separated the two germline ends. This CDR3 comprises 16 residues. Germline V lookup: CDR1 LNHDA, CDR2 SQIVND (reference sequence). CDR3 sequence: CASKAPGEGGTGELFF. The CDR3 DNA reads as TGTGCCAGTAAGGCCCCTGGGGAAGGGGGAACCGGGGAGCTGTTTTTT. Looking up the rest from reference TRBV19 and TRBJ2-2 gives the full variable domain: DGGITQSPKYLFRKEGQNVTLSCEQNLNHDAMYWYRQDPGQGLRLIYYSQIVNDFQKGDIAEGYSVSREKKESFPLTVTSAQKNPTAFYLCASKAPGEGGTGELFFGEGSRLTVL.

This clone occurred a few times. The chain recombines TRBV2 with TRBJ1-5, with a tentative D call TRBD1 (5 bases). V was cut by 7 bases and J by 6 bases, with 16 bases left in between. Looked up from germline, CDR1 is SNHLY and CDR2 is FYNNEI. CDR3 length: 14 amino acids. The CDR3 loop reads CASTRQLSTQPQHF. The CDR3, as DNA: TGTGCCAGCACCCGACAGTTAAGTACTCAGCCCCAGCATTTT. The full variable domain, with the rest looked up from reference TRBV2 and TRBJ1-5, is EPEVTQTPSHQVTQMGQEVILRCVPISNHLYFYWYRQILGQKVEFLVSFYNNEISEKSEIFDDQFSVERPDGSNFTLKIRSTKLEDSAMYFCASTRQLSTQPQHFGDGTRLSIL.

The chain carries TRBV7-9 and TRBJ2-3; no clear D. CDR3 length: 15 amino acids. Between the trimmed V and J ends, which lost 7 bases and 1 base, there was a span of 15 bases. The germline CDR1 and CDR2 sequences are SEHNR and FQNEAQ (reference sequence). The CDR3 nucleotides are TGTGCCAGCAACGGTAAGGAGAGCGGCACAGATACGCAGTATTTT. Protein: CASNGKESGTDTQYF.

The chain carries TRBV7-2 and TRBJ1-1; D perhaps matches TRBD1 (5 bases). Between the trimmed V and J ends, which lost 4 bases and 1 base, there was a span of 7 bases. Germline V gene data show CDR1 as SGHTA and CDR2 as FQGNSA. CDR3 size: 13 residues. In DNA form, the CDR3 reads TGTGCCAGCAGCTCTCAGGGGAACACTGAAGCTTTCTTT. Translation: CASSSQGNTEAFF. The full variable domain, with the rest looked up from reference TRBV7-2 and TRBJ1-1, is GAGVSQSPSNKVTEKGKDVELRCDPISGHTALYWYRQSLGQGLEFLIYFQGNSAPDKSGLPSDRFSAERTGGSVSTLTIQRTQQEDSAVYLCASSSQGNTEAFFGQGTRLTVV.

The chain recombines TRBV5-1 with TRBJ2-3, with 13 bases lining up with TRBD2. CDR3 length equals 16 residues. Germline CDR1 and CDR2: SGHRS and YFSETQ. Trimming at V came to 4 bases and at J to 2 bases, leaving 4 bases not matched to a gene. As DNA, the CDR3 is TGCGCCAGCAGCCTACTAGCGGGGGGGTCCACAGATACGCAGTATTTT. Its translation is CASSLLAGGSTDTQYF. The full variable domain, with the rest looked up from reference TRBV5-1 and TRBJ2-3, is KAGVTQTPRYLIKTRGQQVTLSCSPISGHRSVSWYQQTPGQGLQFLFEYFSETQRNKGNFPGRFSGRQFSNSRSEMNVSTLELGDSALYLCASSLLAGGSTDTQYFGPGTRLTVL.

The chain is built from TRBV5-6 and TRBJ1-2, with 10 nucleotides matching TRBD1. This CDR3 region has 14 residues. V was clipped by 4 bases and J by 6 bases; unmatched bases: 6. CDR1 is SGHDT and CDR2 is YYEEEE in the germline V gene. The CDR3 protein is CASSGDRGLHGYTF. In nucleotides, the CDR3 is TGTGCCAGCAGCGGGGACAGGGGTTTGCATGGCTACACCTTC.

This clone was detected a few times. The chain uses TRBV6-5 and TRBJ2-3; 10 positions agree with TRBD2. This CDR3 spans 14 amino acids. Germline-derived CDR1 and CDR2 are MNHEY and SVGAGI. Unmatched junction bases numbered 4, after V lost 4 bases and J lost 6 bases. In DNA, the CDR3 is TGTGCCAGCAGTTTGGGACTAGCGACGGATACGCAGTATTTT. As protein: CASSLGLATDTQYF.

This clone was seen a handful of times. The gene calls are TRBV10-3 and TRBJ2-3; 15 nucleotides align to TRBD2. V shed 10 bases, J shed 5 bases, and the junction held 10 bases outside the gene matches. Germline V lookup: CDR1 ENHRY, CDR2 SYGVKD. The CDR3 consists of 16 residues. In nucleotides, the CDR3 is TGTGCCACCGAACTGGGACTAGCGGGGGGACGAGATACGCAGTATTTT. This codes for CATELGLAGGRDTQYF.

The J gene is TRBJ1-6, the V gene TRBV7-9; 7 nucleotides align to TRBD1. Germline-derived CDR1 and CDR2 are SEHNR and FQNEAQ (reference sequence). The V gene end was trimmed by 1 base and the J gene end by 0 bases; junction bases not matched to a gene: 9. CDR3 length equals 19 residues. CDR3 in amino acids: CASSLGRDRMSSYNSPLHF. The CDR3, as DNA: TGTGCCAGCAGCTTAGGCCGGGACAGAATGAGCTCCTATAATTCACCCCTCCACTTT.

This clone has only a few counts. This chain uses TRBV18 with TRBJ1-1; no firm D call. V dropped 6 bases and J dropped 5 bases, with 13 bases sitting between them. Germline CDR1 KGHSH, CDR2 LQKENI. The CDR3 loop spans 13 amino acids. The CDR3 sequence is CASSPRVGTEAFF. CDR3 coding DNA: TGTGCCAGCTCTCCCCGAGTTGGTACTGAAGCTTTCTTT. The full variable domain, its missing parts supplied by reference TRBV18 and TRBJ1-1, is NAGVMQNPRHLVRRRGQEARLRCSPMKGHSHVYWYRQLPEEGLKFMVYLQKENIIDESGMPKERFSAEFPKEGPSILRIQQVVRGDSAAYFCASSPRVGTEAFFGQGTRLTVV.

This clone was observed a handful of times. The chain links TRBV4-1 to TRBJ2-7; 8 bases are a match to TRBD1. V lost 6 bases and J lost 2; bases outside the gene matches: 12. The CDR3 extends over 16 amino acids. CDR1 MGHRA and CDR2 YSYEKL come from the germline V gene. The CDR3 nucleotides are TGCGCCAGCAGACAATCCTCTGACAGGGGAACCTACGAGCAGTACTTC. Translating gives CASRQSSDRGTYEQYF.

This chain connects TRBV13 to TRBJ1-2, with a tentative D call TRBD1 (6 bases). This CDR3 has 13 amino acids. CDR1 and CDR2 from the germline V gene are PRHDT and FYEKMQ (reference sequence). Trimming left V 5 bases short and J 4 bases short, with 11 bases between. The chain's CDR3 is CASSIRDIYGYTF. The CDR3 region has the DNA TGTGCCAGCAGCATCCGGGACATCTATGGCTACACCTTC. Looking up the rest from reference TRBV13 and TRBJ1-2 gives the full variable domain: AAGVIQSPRHLIKEKRETATLKCYPIPRHDTVYWYQQGPGQDPQFLISFYEKMQSDKGSIPDRFSAQQFSDYHSELNMSSLELGDSALYFCASSIRDIYGYTFGSGTRLTVV.

V usage is TRBV2 and J usage is TRBJ1-2; 8 nucleotides match TRBD1. This CDR3 comprises 12 residues. Looked up from germline, CDR1 is SNHLY and CDR2 is FYNNEI. V lost 5 bases, J lost 8 bases, and 4 bases stayed unmatched. The CDR3 here is CASSPQGEGYTF. The CDR3 DNA reads as TGTGCCAGCAGTCCACAGGGGGAAGGCTACACCTTC. Looking up the rest from reference TRBV2 and TRBJ1-2 gives the full variable domain: EPEVTQTPSHQVTQMGQEVILRCVPISNHLYFYWYRQILGQKVEFLVSFYNNEISEKSEIFDDQFSVERPDGSNFTLKIRSTKLEDSAMYFCASSPQGEGYTFGSGTRLTVV.

This clone turned up a few times. The chain carries TRBV2 and TRBJ1-5; 8 bases agree with TRBD1. This CDR3 has 14 residues. After removal of 7 bases from V and 3 bases from J, the junction contained 5 bases not matched to a gene. Germline CDR1 SNHLY, CDR2 FYNNEI. The CDR3 protein is CASTLDRVNQPQHF. The DNA of the CDR3 is TGTGCCAGCACTTTGGACAGGGTCAATCAGCCCCAGCATTTT. The full variable domain, with the rest looked up from reference TRBV2 and TRBJ1-5, is EPEVTQTPSHQVTQMGQEVILRCVPISNHLYFYWYRQILGQKVEFLVSFYNNEISEKSEIFDDQFSVERPDGSNFTLKIRSTKLEDSAMYFCASTLDRVNQPQHFGDGTRLSIL.

This chain uses TRBV20-1 with TRBJ2-5; TRBD2 might be the D (5 bases). V was shortened by 5 bases and J by 5 bases, with 9 bases between the two germline ends. CDR3 length equals 11 residues. CDR1 and CDR2 (germline): DFQATT, SNEGSKA (reference sequence). The CDR3 is CSAGRGETQYF. CDR3 nucleotides: TGCAGTGCTGGAAGAGGGGAGACCCAGTACTTC.

The rearrangement joins TRBV25-1 to TRBJ2-7; D is unclear. Per the germline V gene, CDR1 is MGHDK and CDR2 is SYGVNS. Trimming stripped 6 bases from V and 3 bases from J, with 6 bases between. CDR3 size: 11 residues. CDR3 in amino acids: CASSLLYEQYF. CDR3 sequence (DNA): TGTGCCAGCAGCCTACTCTACGAGCAGTACTTC.

The table lists this clone with a few counts. This chain joins TRBV9 and TRBJ1-1; 8 nucleotides match TRBD1. This CDR3 comprises 13 residues. With 5 bases clipped from V and 1 base from J, the junction kept 1 base outside the gene matches. CDR1 and CDR2 from the germline V gene are SGDLS and YYNGEE. CDR3 sequence reads: CASSGQGNTEAFF. The CDR3 DNA is TGTGCCAGCAGTGGACAGGGGAACACTGAAGCTTTCTTT.

This clone was detected only a few times. The rearrangement uses TRBV6-5 and TRBJ1-5; D is uncertain. There are 13 residues in the CDR3. The germline gives CDR1 MNHEY, CDR2 SVGAGI. V dropped 4 bases and J dropped 3 bases, with 7 bases sitting between them. DNA of the CDR3: TGTGCCAGCAGTTTAAGCTTCAATCAGCCCCAGCATTTT. Translating it yields CASSLSFNQPQHF.

This clone was seen a few times. The rearrangement joins TRBV11-3 to TRBJ2-3; 10 nucleotides align to TRBD1. The CDR3 has 13 amino acids. CDR1 is SGHNT and CDR2 is YENEEA in the germline V gene. The ends lost 2 bases at V and 11 bases at J; junction bases unmatched: 4. The CDR3 region has the DNA TGTGCCAGCAGCTTAATGGGGGACAGGGGGCAGTATTTT. Translated, it gives CASSLMGDRGQYF.

The chain joins TRBV2 to TRBJ1-5, with a tentative D call TRBD1 (6 bases). Trimming cost V 3 bases and J 9 bases, with 12 bases left between them. The germline gives CDR1 SNHLY, CDR2 FYNNEI. The CDR3 has 13 amino acids. Written as DNA, the CDR3 is TGTGCCAGCAGTGAGCGTACAGGGTGGCCCCAGCATTTT. Protein product: CASSERTGWPQHF.